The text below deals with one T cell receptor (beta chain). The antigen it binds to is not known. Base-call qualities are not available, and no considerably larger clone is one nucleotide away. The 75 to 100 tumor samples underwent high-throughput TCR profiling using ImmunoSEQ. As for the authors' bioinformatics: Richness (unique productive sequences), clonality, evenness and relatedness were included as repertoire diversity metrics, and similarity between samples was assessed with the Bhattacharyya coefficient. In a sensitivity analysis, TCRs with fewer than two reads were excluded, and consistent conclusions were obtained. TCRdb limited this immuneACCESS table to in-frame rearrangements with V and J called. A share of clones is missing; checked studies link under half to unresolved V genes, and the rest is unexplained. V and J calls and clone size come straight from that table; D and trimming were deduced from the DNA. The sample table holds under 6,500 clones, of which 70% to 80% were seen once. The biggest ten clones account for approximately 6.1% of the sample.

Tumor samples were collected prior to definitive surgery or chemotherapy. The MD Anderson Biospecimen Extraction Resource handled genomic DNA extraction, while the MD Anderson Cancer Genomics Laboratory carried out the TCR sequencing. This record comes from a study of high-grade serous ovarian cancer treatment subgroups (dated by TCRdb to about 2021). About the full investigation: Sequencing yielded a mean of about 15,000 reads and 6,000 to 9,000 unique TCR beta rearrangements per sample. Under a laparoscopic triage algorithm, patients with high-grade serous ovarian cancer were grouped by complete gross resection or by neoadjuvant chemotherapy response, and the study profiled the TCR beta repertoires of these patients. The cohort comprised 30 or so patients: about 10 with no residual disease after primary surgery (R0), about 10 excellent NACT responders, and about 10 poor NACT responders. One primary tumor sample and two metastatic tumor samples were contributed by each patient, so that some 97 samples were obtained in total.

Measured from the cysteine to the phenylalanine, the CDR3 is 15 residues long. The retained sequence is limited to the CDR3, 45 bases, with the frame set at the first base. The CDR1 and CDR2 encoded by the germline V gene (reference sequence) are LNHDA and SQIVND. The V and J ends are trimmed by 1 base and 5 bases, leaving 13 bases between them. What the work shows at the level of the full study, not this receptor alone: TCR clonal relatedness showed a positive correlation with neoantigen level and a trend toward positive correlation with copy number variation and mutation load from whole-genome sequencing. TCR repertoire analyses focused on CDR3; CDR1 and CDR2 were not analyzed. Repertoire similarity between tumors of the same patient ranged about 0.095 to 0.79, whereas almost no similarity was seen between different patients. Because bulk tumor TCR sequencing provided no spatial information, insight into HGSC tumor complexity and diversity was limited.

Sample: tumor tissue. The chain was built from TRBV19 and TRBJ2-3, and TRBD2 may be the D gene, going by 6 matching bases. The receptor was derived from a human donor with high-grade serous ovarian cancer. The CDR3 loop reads CASSIGGGELDTQYF. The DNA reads TGTGCCAGTAGTATAGGAGGCGGGGAATTAGATACGCAGTATTTT. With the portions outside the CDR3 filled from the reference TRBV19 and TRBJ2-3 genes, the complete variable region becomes DGGITQSPKYLFRKEGQNVTLSCEQNLNHDAMYWYRQDPGQGLRLIYYSQIVNDFQKGDIAEGYSVSREKKESFPLTVTSAQKNPTAFYLCASSIGGGELDTQYFGPGTRLTVL.